The 20 T cell receptor beta chains below come from one sample, sequenced in a study of shared clonotypes between healthy human individuals. Sequencing used immunoSEQ multiplex PCR; TCRdb keeps in-frame clones, though not all of them. Of roughly 2.6 million clones in the sample, just over 90% are singletons; the top ten hold over 0.12%. The sample comprised naive CD4+ T cells sorted from blood. The subset denotes: CD45RA+ positively selected. The receptors shown here come from a man between 18 and 35 years old in good health.

The gene calls are TRBV9 and TRBJ1-2; D perhaps matches TRBD1 (5 bases). The CDR3 is 14 amino acids. V was cut by 0 bases and J by 4 bases, with 10 bases left in between. Germline loops: CDR1 SGDLS, CDR2 YYNGEE. The CDR3 DNA follows: TGTGCCAGCAGCGTAGTGGGGGAAGGCTATGGCTACACCTTC. Translating it yields CASSVVGEGYGYTF. Together with reference TRBV9 and TRBJ1-2, the CDR3 gives the full variable domain: DSGVTQTPKHLITATGQRVTLRCSPRSGDLSVYWYQQSLDQGLQFLIQYYNGEERAKGNILERFSAQQFPDLHSELNLSSLELGDSALYFCASSVVGEGYGYTFGSGTRLTVV.

The chain recombines TRBV2 with TRBJ2-7; D gene ambiguous. This CDR3 has 11 residues. CDR1 SNHLY and CDR2 FYNNEI come from the germline V gene. V gave up 8 bases and J gave up 7 bases, with 12 bases separating them. This CDR3 reads CASVAAEEQYF. The CDR3 DNA is TGTGCCAGCGTGGCGGCGGAAGAGCAGTACTTC.

The rearrangement uses TRBV2 and TRBJ1-1; TRBD1 matches at 7 bases. This CDR3 has 14 amino acids. After removal of 4 bases from V and 7 bases from J, the junction contained 9 bases not matched to a gene. Germline V lookup: CDR1 SNHLY, CDR2 FYNNEI. The CDR3 coding sequence is TGTGCCAGCAGTGTTGAGGGGGCGAGTGTTGAAGCTTTCTTT. Amino acid sequence: CASSVEGASVEAFF. Together with reference TRBV2 and TRBJ1-1, the CDR3 gives the full variable domain: EPEVTQTPSHQVTQMGQEVILRCVPISNHLYFYWYRQILGQKVEFLVSFYNNEISEKSEIFDDQFSVERPDGSNFTLKIRSTKLEDSAMYFCASSVEGASVEAFFGQGTRLTVV.

V gene TRBV27 combines with J gene TRBJ1-6, with 8 nucleotides matching TRBD1. The CDR3 spans 17 residues. The ends lost 5 bases at V and 3 bases at J; junction bases unmatched: 9. Germline V gene sequence: CDR1 MNHEY, CDR2 SMNVEV (reference sequence). In DNA form, the CDR3 reads TGTGCCAGCAGTGTCCGTGGACAGGGCTTCTATAATTCACCCCTCCACTTT. Protein: CASSVRGQGFYNSPLHF.

This clone has only a few counts. The genes are TRBV5-4 and TRBJ2-2; TRBD1 matches at 11 bases. CDR3 length: 16 amino acids. Germline CDR1 is SGHNT and CDR2 is YYREEE (reference sequence). V lost 1 base to trimming and J lost 4 bases; unmatched junction nucleotides: 3. The DNA for the CDR3 is TGTGCCAGCAGCTTGCGGACAGGGGGCAGCACCGGGGAGCTGTTTTTT. It specifies CASSLRTGGSTGELFF.

The gene calls are TRBV2 and TRBJ1-1; 9 nucleotides line up with TRBD1. In germline, CDR1 is SNHLY, CDR2 FYNNEI. The CDR3 runs 14 residues. J was trimmed by 1 base and V by 6 bases; bases with no gene match: 3. DNA for the CDR3: TGTGCCAGCAGGGACAGGGGACAGAACACTGAAGCTTTCTTT. Translating gives CASRDRGQNTEAFF. The full variable domain, completed using reference TRBV2 and TRBJ1-1, is EPEVTQTPSHQVTQMGQEVILRCVPISNHLYFYWYRQILGQKVEFLVSFYNNEISEKSEIFDDQFSVERPDGSNFTLKIRSTKLEDSAMYFCASRDRGQNTEAFFGQGTRLTVV.

The V gene is TRBV2, the J gene TRBJ2-6; D is undetermined. The CDR3 extends over 15 amino acids. Trimming pared 6 bases from V and 0 bases from J, leaving 9 bases between. In germline, CDR1 is SNHLY, CDR2 FYNNEI. The CDR3 here is CASRFSFSGANVLTF. The CDR3 nucleotides are TGTGCCAGCAGGTTCAGCTTCTCTGGGGCCAACGTCCTGACTTTC. The whole variable domain, remainder taken from reference TRBV2 and TRBJ2-6, is EPEVTQTPSHQVTQMGQEVILRCVPISNHLYFYWYRQILGQKVEFLVSFYNNEISEKSEIFDDQFSVERPDGSNFTLKIRSTKLEDSAMYFCASRFSFSGANVLTFGAGSRLTVL.

V usage is TRBV6-6 and J usage is TRBJ2-1; 11 positions agree with TRBD2. Germline values: CDR1 MNHNY, CDR2 SVGAGI (reference sequence). With V trimmed by 3 bases and J by 6 bases, 4 bases remained unmatched. The CDR3 length is 15 residues. The CDR3, as DNA: TGTGCCAGCAGTTATGCGACTAGCGGGATCAATGAGCAGTTCTTC. This encodes CASSYATSGINEQFF.

The rearrangement uses TRBV7-8 and TRBJ2-5, with 9 bases lining up with TRBD1. V shed 5 bases, J shed 4 bases, and the junction held 11 bases outside the gene matches. This CDR3 has 16 residues. Germline V gene sequence: CDR1 SGHVS, CDR2 FQNEAQ. The CDR3 region has the DNA TGTGCCAGCAGCCAGGCACGGGACAGGGTTCGAGAGACCCAGTACTTC. It encodes CASSQARDRVRETQYF.

The rearrangement uses TRBV19 and TRBJ1-3, with unresolved D. Germline V gene data show CDR1 as LNHDA and CDR2 as SQIVND (reference sequence). This CDR3 has 15 residues. Trimming took 10 bases from V and 0 from J, leaving 16 bases between them. CDR3 in DNA: TGTGCCACCAAACGACTCCAGAGCTCTGGAAACACCATATATTTT. Residues: CATKRLQSSGNTIYF.

The chain is built from TRBV29-1 and TRBJ2-1; D is undetermined. The CDR3 has 12 residues. With 7 bases removed from V and 0 bases from J, the gap between germline ends came to 7 bases. From germline, CDR1 is SQVTM and CDR2 ANQGSEA. CDR3 nucleotides: TGCAGCGGGTGGAGCTCCTACAATGAGCAGTTCTTC. Translated: CSGWSSYNEQFF.

The rearrangement uses TRBV6-5 and TRBJ2-3; perhaps TRBD2 as D (5 bases). Trimming took 6 bases from V and 0 from J, leaving 10 bases between them. CDR1 and CDR2 from the germline V gene are MNHEY and SVGAGI. The CDR3 has 14 amino acids. CDR3 sequence (DNA): TGTGCCAGCAGGTTGCGGACTAGCACAGATACGCAGTATTTT. This sequence encodes CASRLRTSTDTQYF.

The chain links TRBV14 to TRBJ2-1; D is uncertain. Per the germline V gene, CDR1 is SGHDN and CDR2 is FVKESK. Trimming cost V 0 bases and J 1 base, with 10 bases left between them. The CDR3 runs to 16 residues. The CDR3, as DNA: TGTGCCAGCAGCCAAGAACTGACGGCATCCTACAATGAGCAGTTCTTC. Its protein is CASSQELTASYNEQFF.

This chain uses TRBV19 with TRBJ2-7, with 10 bases lining up with TRBD2. The CDR3 length is 13 residues. The V and J ends lost 8 bases and 4 bases, in that order; junction bases with no gene match: 5. CDR1 LNHDA and CDR2 SQIVND come from the germline V gene (reference sequence). CDR3 in DNA: TGTGCCAGTGTAGCGGGAGGCGGGTACGAGCAGTACTTC. The encoded protein is CASVAGGGYEQYF.

The chain has TRBV11-2 and TRBJ2-3; TRBD1 matches 8 bases. V shed 2 bases and J 4 bases; nucleotides not matched to a gene: 11. The CDR3 covers 17 residues. The germline V gene has CDR1 SGHAT and CDR2 FQNNGV. Here the CDR3 DNA reads TGTGCCAGCAGCTTAAGGGCAGCGGCCAGGGGGCCAGATACGCAGTATTTT. It yields the protein CASSLRAAARGPDTQYF.

This chain connects TRBV7-2 to TRBJ1-1, with D possibly TRBD1 on 6 matching bases. Trimming pared 7 bases from V and 0 bases from J, leaving 15 bases between. The CDR3 length is 15 residues. Germline V lookup: CDR1 SGHTA, CDR2 FQGNSA. The CDR3 protein is CASTRPGVVNTEAFF. For the CDR3, the DNA is TGTGCCAGCACCCGACCAGGGGTTGTGAACACTGAAGCTTTCTTT.

The V call is TRBV2, the J call TRBJ2-1; weak D call: TRBD2 (6 bases). The germline gives CDR1 SNHLY, CDR2 FYNNEI. V was shortened by 7 bases and J by 7 bases, with 14 bases between the two germline ends. The length of the CDR3 is 13 residues. The CDR3 sequence: CASTPTRQNEQFF. The CDR3 coding sequence is TGTGCCAGCACCCCGACTAGGCAGAATGAGCAGTTCTTC.

This chain connects TRBV29-1 to TRBJ2-1; D is undetermined. This CDR3 spans 13 amino acids. Germline V CDR1 and CDR2: SQVTM, ANQGSEA. V dropped 6 bases and J dropped 4 bases, with 13 bases sitting between them. CDR3 nucleotides: TGCAGCGTCCGATTCGGTATTTACAATGAGCAGTTCTTC. Encoded protein: CSVRFGIYNEQFF.

V gene TRBV15 combines with J gene TRBJ1-2; D gene ambiguous. The germline V and J ends were trimmed by 3 bases and 3 bases, with 8 bases remaining between them. CDR1 is LNHNV, CDR2 YYDKDF, per germline (reference sequence). This CDR3 region has 13 residues. CDR3 amino acids: CATSSDRHYGYTF. The CDR3 DNA reads TGTGCCACCAGCAGTGACCGACACTATGGCTACACCTTC.

This rearrangement joins TRBV9 to TRBJ1-6, with no clear D. This CDR3 contains 15 residues. V was clipped by 0 bases and J by 4 bases, with 8 bases between them. Germline CDR1 SGDLS, CDR2 YYNGEE. The CDR3 protein is CASSVDPIYNSPLHF. The CDR3 DNA follows: TGTGCCAGCAGCGTAGACCCGATATATAATTCACCCCTCCACTTT.